This TCR beta chain is from a study of T cell changes during pregnancy in multiple sclerosis. Profiled with immunoSEQ multiplex PCR; TCRdb holds only in-frame clones, not every one. The repertoire has 56,000 or so clones, about 91% of them found once; the top ten carry around 1.7%. Germline loops: CDR1 LGHNA, CDR2 YSLEER. This CDR3 has 12 amino acids. V was shortened by 0 bases and J by 8 bases, with 7 bases between the two germline ends. The TCR originated in a female donor with multiple sclerosis, enrolled in a pregnancy study. Specimen: peripheral blood, collected after pregnancy. The V and J genes are TRBV4-3 and TRBJ1-1; TRBD1 might be the D (6 bases). Here the CDR3 reads CASSQERGEAFF. The CDR3 region has the DNA TGCGCCAGCAGCCAAGAGAGGGGGGAAGCTTTCTTT.